This TCR beta chain stems from a study of beta chain features in type 1 diabetes. Study outcomes and limitations: All four CD4+ subsets of Type 1 diabetes patients contained TCRB CDR3s that were moderately but significantly shorter.

This clone was found a few times. Its target is not known. Every bit of the isolated RNA underwent reverse transcription, so sequencing read expressed TCRB transcripts. Clones were read by immunoSEQ multiplex PCR, and TCRdb kept only the in-frame ones, dropping some. The repertoire includes 95,000 to 150,000 clones, over 15% of them detected once, and over 2% sits in the top ten. This CDR3 spans 13 amino acids. Germline CDR1 is SEHNR and CDR2 is FQNEAQ (reference sequence). Trimming cost V 5 bases and J 2 bases; bases outside gene matches: 2. This TCR was recovered from a man aged 25 to 40 with type 1 diabetes. Sequencing was carried out using central memory CD4+ T cells from blood. The chain employs TRBV7-9 and TRBJ2-5, with 7 bases identical to TRBD1. The CDR3 spells CASSIRGQETQYF. CDR3 bases: TGTGCCAGCAGCATCAGGGGGCAAGAGACCCAGTACTTC.